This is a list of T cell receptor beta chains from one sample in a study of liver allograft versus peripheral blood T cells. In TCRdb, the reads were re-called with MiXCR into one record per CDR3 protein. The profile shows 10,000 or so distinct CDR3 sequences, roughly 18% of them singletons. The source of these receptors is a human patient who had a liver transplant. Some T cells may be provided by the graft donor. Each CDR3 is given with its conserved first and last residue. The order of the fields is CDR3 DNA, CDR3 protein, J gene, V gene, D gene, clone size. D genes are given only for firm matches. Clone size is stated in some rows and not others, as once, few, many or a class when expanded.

cdr3_nt: TGTGCCAGCTCACGAGGGACTAGCGGGGCAGATACGCAGTATTTT; cdr3_aa: CASSRGTSGADTQYF; j_call: TRBJ2-3; v_call: TRBV18; d_call: TRBD2; clone_size: medium-sized
cdr3_nt: TGTGCCTGGAGTGTACGGGGTTGGCAGTTCTTC; cdr3_aa: CAWSVRGWQFF; j_call: TRBJ2-1; v_call: TRBV30; d_call: -; clone_size: few
cdr3_nt: TGTGCCAGCAGCGTAGCTTGGGACATTACTGGAAACACCATATATTTT; cdr3_aa: CASSVAWDITGNTIYF; j_call: TRBJ1-3; v_call: TRBV9; d_call: -; clone_size: -
cdr3_nt: TGTGCCAGCAGCGAGAACTACGAGCAGTACTTC; cdr3_aa: CASSENYEQYF; j_call: TRBJ2-7; v_call: TRBV6-1; d_call: -; clone_size: many
cdr3_nt: TGTGCCAGCAGGCAGGACATGAACACTGAAGCTTTCTTT; cdr3_aa: CASRQDMNTEAFF; j_call: TRBJ1-1; v_call: TRBV5-4; d_call: -; clone_size: medium-sized
cdr3_nt: TGTGCCAGCAATATAGGCAGTTATGGCTACACCTTC; cdr3_aa: CASNIGSYGYTF; j_call: TRBJ1-2; v_call: TRBV12-3/TRBV12-4; d_call: -; clone_size: few
cdr3_nt: TGTGCCAGCAGCGTCGACGCAGGGCAGCCCCAGCATTTT; cdr3_aa: CASSVDAGQPQHF; j_call: TRBJ1-5; v_call: TRBV7-3; d_call: -; clone_size: -
cdr3_nt: TGTGCCAGCAGCGTCCAGGACAGGGGCAGCTCACCCCTCCACTTT; cdr3_aa: CASSVQDRGSSPLHF; j_call: TRBJ1-6; v_call: TRBV9; d_call: TRBD1; clone_size: few
cdr3_nt: TGTGCCAGCAGCCCCGTTGGCGGATACACCGGGGAGCTGTTTTTT; cdr3_aa: CASSPVGGYTGELFF; j_call: TRBJ2-2; v_call: TRBV5-4; d_call: -; clone_size: -
cdr3_nt: TGCAGTGCTCTGGGGGTGTTCACAGATACGCAGTATTTT; cdr3_aa: CSALGVFTDTQYF; j_call: TRBJ2-3; v_call: TRBV20-1; d_call: -; clone_size: -
cdr3_nt: TGTGCCAGCAGTGAGGCGAACTCTGGAAACACCATATATTTT; cdr3_aa: CASSEANSGNTIYF; j_call: TRBJ1-3; v_call: TRBV6-1; d_call: -; clone_size: medium-sized
cdr3_nt: TGTGCCAGCAGTGGGACAGGGGGATATCAGCCCCAGCATTTT; cdr3_aa: CASSGTGGYQPQHF; j_call: TRBJ1-5; v_call: TRBV2; d_call: TRBD1; clone_size: -
cdr3_nt: TGTGCCATCAGTGACAGCTTAAACTATGGCTACACCTTC; cdr3_aa: CAISDSLNYGYTF; j_call: TRBJ1-2; v_call: TRBV10-3; d_call: -; clone_size: medium-sized
cdr3_nt: TGTGCCAGCAGCCATAGCCCCGGAGACAGAGCTTCACCCCTCCACTTT; cdr3_aa: CASSHSPGDRASPLHF; j_call: TRBJ1-6; v_call: TRBV27; d_call: -; clone_size: medium-sized
cdr3_nt: TGTGCCAGTAGTATGGGGCGGTCCTCCTATGGCTACACCTTC; cdr3_aa: CASSMGRSSYGYTF; j_call: TRBJ1-2; v_call: TRBV19; d_call: -; clone_size: few
cdr3_nt: TGTGCCAGCAGTTATTTGCGGGGGGGCTACACCTTC; cdr3_aa: CASSYLRGGYTF; j_call: TRBJ1-2; v_call: TRBV6-6; d_call: -; clone_size: -
cdr3_nt: TGTGCCAGCTCACGATGGGGGCCTCAGGGGCAGGATGGCTACACCTTC; cdr3_aa: CASSRWGPQGQDGYTF; j_call: TRBJ1-2; v_call: TRBV18; d_call: -; clone_size: medium-sized
cdr3_nt: TGTGCCAGTAGTAAACGGGGAGGAGTGAACACTGAAGCTTTCTTT; cdr3_aa: CASSKRGGVNTEAFF; j_call: TRBJ1-1; v_call: TRBV19; d_call: -; clone_size: medium-sized
cdr3_nt: TGTGCCAGCAACTTGGACAGGGGCCAGGGCTACACCTTC; cdr3_aa: CASNLDRGQGYTF; j_call: TRBJ1-2; v_call: TRBV6-1; d_call: TRBD1; clone_size: medium-sized
cdr3_nt: TGTGCCAGCAGTTCTGACAGGGGGCAAAACTATGGCTACACCTTC; cdr3_aa: CASSSDRGQNYGYTF; j_call: TRBJ1-2; v_call: TRBV6-5; d_call: TRBD1; clone_size: many
cdr3_nt: TGTGCCAGCAGTCGACGACAGGGACAGAATTCACCCCTCCACTTT; cdr3_aa: CASSRRQGQNSPLHF; j_call: TRBJ1-6; v_call: TRBV27; d_call: TRBD1; clone_size: medium-sized
cdr3_nt: TGTGCCAGCAGCCCCTACAGTGAAGCTTTCTTT; cdr3_aa: CASSPYSEAFF; j_call: TRBJ1-1; v_call: TRBV7-9; d_call: -; clone_size: many
cdr3_nt: TGTGCCAGCACCCTGACGGCGGGGTTAGGGGGCTACACCTTC; cdr3_aa: CASTLTAGLGGYTF; j_call: TRBJ1-2; v_call: TRBV7-9; d_call: -; clone_size: many
cdr3_nt: TGTGCCAGTAGCCCCACTGGCGGAAGCTATGGCTACACCTTC; cdr3_aa: CASSPTGGSYGYTF; j_call: TRBJ1-2; v_call: TRBV19; d_call: -; clone_size: -
cdr3_nt: TGTGCCAGTAGCCTACAGGGGCTCGGAAACACCATATATTTT; cdr3_aa: CASSLQGLGNTIYF; j_call: TRBJ1-3; v_call: TRBV19; d_call: TRBD1; clone_size: many
cdr3_nt: TGTGCCAGCAGCCGAGGGTTTGACTATGGCTACACCTTC; cdr3_aa: CASSRGFDYGYTF; j_call: TRBJ1-2; v_call: TRBV14; d_call: -; clone_size: -
cdr3_nt: TGCAGTGCTAGAGGGGGGGCAAATGAGCAGTTCTTC; cdr3_aa: CSARGGANEQFF; j_call: TRBJ2-1; v_call: TRBV20-1; d_call: -; clone_size: -
cdr3_nt: TGTGCCAGCAGCTTAGGGGACTATCCTAGCACAGATACGCAGTATTTT; cdr3_aa: CASSLGDYPSTDTQYF; j_call: TRBJ2-3; v_call: TRBV7-9; d_call: TRBD2; clone_size: few